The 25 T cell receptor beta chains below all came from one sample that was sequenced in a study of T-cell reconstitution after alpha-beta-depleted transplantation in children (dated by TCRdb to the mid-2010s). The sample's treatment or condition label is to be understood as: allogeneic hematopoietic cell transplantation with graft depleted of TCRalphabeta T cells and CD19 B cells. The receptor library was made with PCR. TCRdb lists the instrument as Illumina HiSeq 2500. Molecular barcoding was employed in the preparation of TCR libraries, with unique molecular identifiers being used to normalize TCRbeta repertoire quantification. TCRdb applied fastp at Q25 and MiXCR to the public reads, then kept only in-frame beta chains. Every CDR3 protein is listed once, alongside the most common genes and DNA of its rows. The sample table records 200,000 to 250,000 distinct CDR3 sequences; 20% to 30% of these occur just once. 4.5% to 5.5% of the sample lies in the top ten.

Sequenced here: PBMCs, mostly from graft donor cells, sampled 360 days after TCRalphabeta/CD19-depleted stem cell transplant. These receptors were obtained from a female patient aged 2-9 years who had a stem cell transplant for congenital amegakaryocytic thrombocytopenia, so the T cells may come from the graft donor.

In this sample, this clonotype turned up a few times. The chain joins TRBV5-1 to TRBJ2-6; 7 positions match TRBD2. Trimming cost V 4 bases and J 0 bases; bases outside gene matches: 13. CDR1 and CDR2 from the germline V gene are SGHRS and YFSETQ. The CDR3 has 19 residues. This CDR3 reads CASSAPSGATFSGANVLTF. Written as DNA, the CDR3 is TGCGCCAGCAGCGCACCTAGCGGAGCAACCTTCTCTGGGGCCAACGTCCTGACTTTC.

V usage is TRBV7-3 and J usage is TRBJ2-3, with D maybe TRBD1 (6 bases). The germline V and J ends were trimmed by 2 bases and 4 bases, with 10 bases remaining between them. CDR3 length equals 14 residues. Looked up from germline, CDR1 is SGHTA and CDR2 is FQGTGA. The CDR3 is CASSLVGGSDTQYF. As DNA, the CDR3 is TGTGCCAGCAGCTTAGTAGGGGGATCAGATACGCAGTATTTT.

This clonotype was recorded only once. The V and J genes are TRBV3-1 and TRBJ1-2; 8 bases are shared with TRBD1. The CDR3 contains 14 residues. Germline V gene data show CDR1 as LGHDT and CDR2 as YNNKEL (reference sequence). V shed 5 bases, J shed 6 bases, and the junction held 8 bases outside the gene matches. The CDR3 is CASSFDRQGNGYTF. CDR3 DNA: TGTGCCAGCAGCTTTGATAGACAGGGGAATGGCTACACCTTC. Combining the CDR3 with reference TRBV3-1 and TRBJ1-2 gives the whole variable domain DTAVSQTPKYLVTQMGNDKSIKCEQNLGHDTMYWYKQDSKKFLKIMFSYNNKELIINETVPNRFSPKSPDKAHLNLHINSLELGDSAVYFCASSFDRQGNGYTFGSGTRLTVV.

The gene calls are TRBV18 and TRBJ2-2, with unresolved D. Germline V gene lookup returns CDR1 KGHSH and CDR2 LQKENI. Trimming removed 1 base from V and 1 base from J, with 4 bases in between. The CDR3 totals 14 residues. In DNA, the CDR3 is TGTGCCAGCTCACCACAGGGGAACACCGGGGAGCTGTTTTTT. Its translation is CASSPQGNTGELFF.

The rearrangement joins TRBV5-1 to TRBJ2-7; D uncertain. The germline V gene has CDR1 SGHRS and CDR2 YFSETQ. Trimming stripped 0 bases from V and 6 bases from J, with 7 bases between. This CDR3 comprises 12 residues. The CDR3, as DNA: TGCGCCAGCAGCTTGGGAAGCTCCGAGCAGTACTTC. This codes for CASSLGSSEQYF.

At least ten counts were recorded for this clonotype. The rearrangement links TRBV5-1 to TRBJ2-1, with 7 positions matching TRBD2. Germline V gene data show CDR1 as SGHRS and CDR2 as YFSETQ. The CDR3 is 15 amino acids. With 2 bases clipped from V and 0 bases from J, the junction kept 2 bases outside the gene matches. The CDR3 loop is CASSFRGSSYNEQFF. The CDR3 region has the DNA TGCGCCAGCAGCTTCCGCGGGAGCTCCTACAATGAGCAGTTCTTC.

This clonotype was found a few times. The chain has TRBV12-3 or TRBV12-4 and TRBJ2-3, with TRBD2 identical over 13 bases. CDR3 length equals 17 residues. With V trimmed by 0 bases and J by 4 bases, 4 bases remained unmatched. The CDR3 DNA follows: TGTGCCAGCAGTTTAGCCCTACTAGCGGGAGGGGCAGATACGCAGTATTTT. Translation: CASSLALLAGGADTQYF.

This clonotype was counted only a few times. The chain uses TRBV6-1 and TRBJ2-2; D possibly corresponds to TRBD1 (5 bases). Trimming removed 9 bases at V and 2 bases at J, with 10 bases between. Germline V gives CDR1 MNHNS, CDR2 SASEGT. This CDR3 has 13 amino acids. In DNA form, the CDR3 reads TGTGCCAGTGCCACAGGCAACACCGGGGAGCTGTTTTTT. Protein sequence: CASATGNTGELFF.

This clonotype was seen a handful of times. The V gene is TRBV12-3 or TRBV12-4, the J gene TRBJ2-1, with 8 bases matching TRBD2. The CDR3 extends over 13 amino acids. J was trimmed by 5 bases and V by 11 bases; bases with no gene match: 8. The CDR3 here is CAGKRGTDNEQFF. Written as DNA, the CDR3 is TGTGCCGGCAAGCGGGGGACCGACAATGAGCAGTTCTTC.

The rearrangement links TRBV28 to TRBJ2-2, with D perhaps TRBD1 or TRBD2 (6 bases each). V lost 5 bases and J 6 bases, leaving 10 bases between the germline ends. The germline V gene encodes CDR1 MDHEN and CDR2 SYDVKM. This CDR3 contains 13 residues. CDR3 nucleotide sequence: TGTGCCAGCAGTCGAGGGGGGCCCGGGGAGCTGTTTTTT. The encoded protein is CASSRGGPGELFF.

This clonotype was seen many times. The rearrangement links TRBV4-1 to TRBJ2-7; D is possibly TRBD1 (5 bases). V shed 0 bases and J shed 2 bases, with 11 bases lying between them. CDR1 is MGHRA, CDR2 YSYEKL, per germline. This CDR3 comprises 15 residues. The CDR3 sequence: CASSQDPSGTYEQYF. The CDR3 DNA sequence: TGCGCCAGCAGCCAAGATCCTTCAGGGACCTACGAGCAGTACTTC.

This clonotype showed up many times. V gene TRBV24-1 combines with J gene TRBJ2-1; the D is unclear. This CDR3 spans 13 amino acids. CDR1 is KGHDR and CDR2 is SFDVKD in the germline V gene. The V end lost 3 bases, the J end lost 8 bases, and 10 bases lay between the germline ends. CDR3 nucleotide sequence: TGTGCCACCAGTGATCCCTACTTGGATGAGCAGTTCTTC. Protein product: CATSDPYLDEQFF.

CDR3 protein: CSARNRRSPEQYF. The DNA for the CDR3 is TGCAGTGCTAGGAACAGGAGATCACCCGAGCAGTACTTC. The chain carries TRBV20-1 and TRBJ2-7, with D perhaps matching TRBD1 (5 bases). The CDR3 extends over 13 amino acids. V lost 3 bases, J lost 6 bases, and 15 bases lay in between. Germline CDR1 DFQATT, CDR2 SNEGSKA (reference sequence).

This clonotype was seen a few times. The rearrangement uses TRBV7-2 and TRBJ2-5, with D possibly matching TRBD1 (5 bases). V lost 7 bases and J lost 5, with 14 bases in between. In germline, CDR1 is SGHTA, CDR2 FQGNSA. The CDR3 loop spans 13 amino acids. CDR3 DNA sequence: TGTGCCAGCAACTACCAGGGTTCGGAGACCCAGTACTTC. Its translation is CASNYQGSETQYF.

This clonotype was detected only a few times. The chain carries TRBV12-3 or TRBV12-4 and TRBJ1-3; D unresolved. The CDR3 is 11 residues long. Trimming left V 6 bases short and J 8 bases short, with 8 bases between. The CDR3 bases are TGTGCCAGCAGGGTCGCGGACACCATATATTTT. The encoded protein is CASRVADTIYF.

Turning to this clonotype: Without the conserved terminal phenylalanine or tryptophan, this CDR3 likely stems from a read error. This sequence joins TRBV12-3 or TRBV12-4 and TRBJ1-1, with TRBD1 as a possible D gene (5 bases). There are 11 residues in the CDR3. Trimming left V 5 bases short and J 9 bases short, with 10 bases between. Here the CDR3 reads CASSQQDKAFC. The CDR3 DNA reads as TGTGCCAGCAGTCAACAGGACAAAGCTTTCTGT.

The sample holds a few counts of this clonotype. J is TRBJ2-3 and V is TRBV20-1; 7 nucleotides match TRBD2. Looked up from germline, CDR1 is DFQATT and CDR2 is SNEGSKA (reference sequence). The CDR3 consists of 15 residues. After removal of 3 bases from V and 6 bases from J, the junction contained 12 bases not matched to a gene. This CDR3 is CSASGMREKQDTQYF. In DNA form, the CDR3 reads TGCAGTGCTAGTGGCATGCGGGAGAAGCAGGATACGCAGTATTTT.

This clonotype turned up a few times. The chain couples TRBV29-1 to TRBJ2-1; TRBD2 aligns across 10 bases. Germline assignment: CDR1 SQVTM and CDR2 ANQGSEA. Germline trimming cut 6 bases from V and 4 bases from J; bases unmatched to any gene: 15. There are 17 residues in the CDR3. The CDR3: CSVKGLAGAPWYNEQFF. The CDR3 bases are TGCAGCGTCAAGGGGCTAGCGGGAGCTCCCTGGTACAATGAGCAGTTCTTC.

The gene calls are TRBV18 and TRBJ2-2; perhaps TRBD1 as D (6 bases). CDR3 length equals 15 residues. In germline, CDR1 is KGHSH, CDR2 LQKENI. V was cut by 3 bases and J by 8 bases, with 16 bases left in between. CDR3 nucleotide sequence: TGTGCCAGCTCACCGGGACACTCCCCCATGGGGGAGCTGTTTTTT. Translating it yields CASSPGHSPMGELFF.

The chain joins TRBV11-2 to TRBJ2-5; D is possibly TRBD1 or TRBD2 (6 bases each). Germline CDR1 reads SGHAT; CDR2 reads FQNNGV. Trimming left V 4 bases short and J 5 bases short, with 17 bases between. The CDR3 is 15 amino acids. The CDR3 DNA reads TGTGCCAGCAGCTGGCGGTGGGGGGCCAGGGAGACCCAGTACTTC. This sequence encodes CASSWRWGARETQYF.

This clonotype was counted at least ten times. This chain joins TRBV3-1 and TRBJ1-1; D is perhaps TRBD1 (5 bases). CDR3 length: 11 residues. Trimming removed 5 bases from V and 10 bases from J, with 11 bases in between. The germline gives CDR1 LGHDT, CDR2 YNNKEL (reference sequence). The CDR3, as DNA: TGTGCCAGCAGCTATGTGGGGGGAGCTTTCTTT. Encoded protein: CASSYVGGAFF.

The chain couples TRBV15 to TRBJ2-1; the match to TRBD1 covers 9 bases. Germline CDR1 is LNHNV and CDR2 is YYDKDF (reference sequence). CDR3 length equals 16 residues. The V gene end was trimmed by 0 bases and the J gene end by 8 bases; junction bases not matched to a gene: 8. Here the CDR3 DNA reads TGTGCCACCAGCAGAGAGGGACAGGGTGGCGTCCATGAGCAGTTCTTC. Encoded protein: CATSREGQGGVHEQFF.

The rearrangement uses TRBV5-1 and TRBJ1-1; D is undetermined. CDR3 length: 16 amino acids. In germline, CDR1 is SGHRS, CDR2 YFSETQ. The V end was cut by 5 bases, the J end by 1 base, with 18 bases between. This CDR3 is CASSINGWQANTEAFF. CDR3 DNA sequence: TGCGCCAGCAGTATTAATGGTTGGCAAGCGAACACTGAAGCTTTCTTT.

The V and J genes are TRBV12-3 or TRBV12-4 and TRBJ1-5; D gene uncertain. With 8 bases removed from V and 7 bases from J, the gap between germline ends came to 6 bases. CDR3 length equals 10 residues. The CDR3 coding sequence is TGTGCCAGCGCGGGGCAGCCCCAGCATTTT. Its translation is CASAGQPQHF.

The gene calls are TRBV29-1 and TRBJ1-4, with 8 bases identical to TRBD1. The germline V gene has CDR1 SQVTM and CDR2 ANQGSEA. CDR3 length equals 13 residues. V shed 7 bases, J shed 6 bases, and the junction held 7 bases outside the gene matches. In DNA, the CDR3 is TGCAGCGCCCAGGGGGCTATAGATGAAAAACTGTTTTTT. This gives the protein CSAQGAIDEKLFF.